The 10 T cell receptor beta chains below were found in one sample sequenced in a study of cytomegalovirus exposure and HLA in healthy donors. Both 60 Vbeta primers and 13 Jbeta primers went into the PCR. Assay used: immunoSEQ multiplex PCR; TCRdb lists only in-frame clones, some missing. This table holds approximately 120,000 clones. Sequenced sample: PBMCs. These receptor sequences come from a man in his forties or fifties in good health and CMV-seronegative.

CDR3 protein: CASSEFTHYNEQFF. CDR3 sequence (DNA): TGTGCCAGCAGTGAATTTACTCACTACAATGAGCAGTTCTTC. The chain carries TRBV6-1 and TRBJ2-1; D remains unclear. CDR3 size: 14 residues. Germline CDR1 and CDR2: MNHNS and SASEGT. The V end was cut by 2 bases, the J end by 3 bases, with 8 bases between.

The CDR3 DNA reads as TGCGCCAGCAGCTTGGCTGGGTACGGGGAGCTGTTTTTT. Its protein product is CASSLAGYGELFF. The chain employs TRBV5-1 and TRBJ1-3; D not certain. The end of the DNA fits TRBJ2-2 better, so the J call may be wrong. The CDR3 totals 13 residues. Germline assignment: CDR1 SGHRS and CDR2 YFSETQ.

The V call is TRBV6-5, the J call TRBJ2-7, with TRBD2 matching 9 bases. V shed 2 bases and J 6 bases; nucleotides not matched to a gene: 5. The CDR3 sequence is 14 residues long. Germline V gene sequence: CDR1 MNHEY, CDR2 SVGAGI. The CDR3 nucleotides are TGTGCCAGCAGTTACGTTAGCGGGAGTTTCGAGCAGTACTTC. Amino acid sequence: CASSYVSGSFEQYF.

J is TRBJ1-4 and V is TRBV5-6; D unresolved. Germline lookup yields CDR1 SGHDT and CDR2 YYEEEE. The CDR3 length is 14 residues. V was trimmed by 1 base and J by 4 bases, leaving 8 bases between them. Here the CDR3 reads CASSLLADNEKLFF. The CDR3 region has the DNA TGTGCCAGCAGCTTGTTGGCAGATAATGAAAAACTGTTTTTT.

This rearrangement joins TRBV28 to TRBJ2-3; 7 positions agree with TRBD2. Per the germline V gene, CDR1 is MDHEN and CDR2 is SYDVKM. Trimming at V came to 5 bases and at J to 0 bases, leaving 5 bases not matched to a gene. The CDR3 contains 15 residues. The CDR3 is CASSTSVSSTDTQYF. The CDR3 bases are TGTGCCAGCAGTACTAGCGTCTCTAGCACAGATACGCAGTATTTT.

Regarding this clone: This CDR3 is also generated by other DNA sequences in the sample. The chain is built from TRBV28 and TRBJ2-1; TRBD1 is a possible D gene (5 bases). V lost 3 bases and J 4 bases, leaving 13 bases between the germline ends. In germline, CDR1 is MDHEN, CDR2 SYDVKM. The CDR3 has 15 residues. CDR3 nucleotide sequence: TGTGCCAGCAGTTTGGGTACAGGCCTTTACAATGAGCAGTTCTTC. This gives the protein CASSLGTGLYNEQFF.

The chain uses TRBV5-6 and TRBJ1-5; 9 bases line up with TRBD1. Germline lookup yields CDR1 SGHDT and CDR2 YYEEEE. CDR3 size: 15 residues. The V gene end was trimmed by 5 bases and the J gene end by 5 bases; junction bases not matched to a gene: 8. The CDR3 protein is CASSLTGGPDQPQHF. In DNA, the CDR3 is TGTGCCAGCAGTCTCACAGGGGGCCCCGATCAGCCCCAGCATTTT.

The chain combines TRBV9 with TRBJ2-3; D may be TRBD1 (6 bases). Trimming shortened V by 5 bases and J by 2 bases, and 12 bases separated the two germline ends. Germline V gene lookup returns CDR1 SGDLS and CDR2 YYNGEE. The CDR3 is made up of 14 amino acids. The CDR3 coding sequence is TGTGCCAGCAGACAAGAGGGGGTCACAGATACGCAGTATTTT. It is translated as CASRQEGVTDTQYF.

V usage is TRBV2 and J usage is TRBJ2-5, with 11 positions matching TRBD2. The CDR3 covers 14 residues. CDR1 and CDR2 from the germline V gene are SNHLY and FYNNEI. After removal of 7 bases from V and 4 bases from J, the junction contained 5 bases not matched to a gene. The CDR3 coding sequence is TGTGCCAGCAAAACCGGACTAGCGGGAGAGACCCAGTACTTC. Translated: CASKTGLAGETQYF.

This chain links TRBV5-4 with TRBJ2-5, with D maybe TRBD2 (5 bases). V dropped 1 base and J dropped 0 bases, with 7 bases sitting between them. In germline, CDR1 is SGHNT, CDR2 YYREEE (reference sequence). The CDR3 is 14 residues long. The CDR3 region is CASSLRRDQETQYF. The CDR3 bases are TGTGCCAGCAGCTTGAGGCGGGACCAAGAGACCCAGTACTTC.